Below are 25 T cell receptor beta chains sequenced from a single sample in a study of blood T cell repertoires in COVID-19. TCRdb's copy holds only in-frame clones and misses some; the assay was immunoSEQ multiplex PCR. Here the sample spans 49,000 or so clones, around 87% being singletons. The sequenced material came from peripheral blood. The source is a man between 45 and 60 years old with active COVID-19.

The chain couples TRBV18 to TRBJ2-2; tentative D call: TRBD1 (5 bases). In germline, CDR1 is KGHSH, CDR2 LQKENI. There are 14 residues in the CDR3. The V end lost 6 bases, the J end lost 8 bases, and 16 bases lay between the germline ends. CDR3 sequence: CASSAGQFAGELFF. The CDR3 DNA follows: TGTGCCAGCTCTGCCGGACAATTTGCGGGGGAGCTGTTTTTT.

V and J are TRBV6-5 and TRBJ2-7; D is possibly TRBD1 (6 bases). Germline V lookup: CDR1 MNHEY, CDR2 SVGAGI. V lost 6 bases to trimming and J lost 2 bases, with 17 bases between them. CDR3 size: 15 residues. CDR3 loop: CASSHRADRPYEQYF. The CDR3 nucleotides are TGTGCCAGCAGCCACAGGGCCGACCGGCCCTACGAGCAGTACTTC.

The gene calls are TRBV6-5 and TRBJ2-1, with D possibly being TRBD1 (5 bases). The germline V gene encodes CDR1 MNHEY and CDR2 SVGAGI. Between the trimmed V and J ends, which lost 4 bases and 6 bases, there was a span of 13 bases. The CDR3 extends over 14 amino acids. The CDR3 reads CASSSTDNANEQFF. As DNA, the CDR3 is TGTGCCAGCAGTTCAACGGACAATGCCAATGAGCAGTTCTTC.

The gene calls are TRBV6-5 and TRBJ1-5, with 7 bases aligning to TRBD1. This CDR3 is 15 amino acids long. Germline trimming cut 5 bases from V and 2 bases from J; bases unmatched to any gene: 6. Germline lookup yields CDR1 MNHEY and CDR2 SVGAGI. CDR3 residues: CASSPTGMGNQPQHF. CDR3 nucleotide sequence: TGTGCCAGCAGTCCGACAGGGATGGGCAATCAGCCCCAGCATTTT.

V gene TRBV19 combines with J gene TRBJ2-1; tentative D call: TRBD2 (6 bases). The length of the CDR3 is 12 residues. Germline CDR1 and CDR2: LNHDA and SQIVND (reference sequence). V lost 10 bases, J lost 2 bases, and 9 bases lay in between. Written as DNA, the CDR3 is TGTGCCACCGGCGGGGCCTACAATGAGCAGTTCTTC. It translates to CATGGAYNEQFF.

The rearrangement uses TRBV19 and TRBJ1-2; 8 nucleotides line up with TRBD1. With V trimmed by 4 bases and J by 7 bases, 11 bases remained unmatched. The CDR3 consists of 15 residues. Germline CDR1 and CDR2: LNHDA and SQIVND (reference sequence). CDR3 amino acids: CASSSTLQGAVGYTF. The CDR3 coding sequence is TGTGCCAGTAGTAGCACCTTGCAGGGGGCCGTTGGCTACACCTTC.

CDR3 protein: CASSYAESYEQYF. The DNA of the CDR3 is TGTGCCAGCAGTTACGCAGAATCCTACGAGCAGTACTTC. The chain combines TRBV6-5 with TRBJ2-7; D unresolved. Trimming stripped 2 bases from V and 1 base from J, with 6 bases between. CDR1 MNHEY and CDR2 SVGAGI come from the germline V gene. This CDR3 has 13 amino acids.

This chain links TRBV6-6 with TRBJ2-1, with 9 bases identical to TRBD1. Trimming cost V 7 bases and J 5 bases; bases outside gene matches: 12. Per germline, CDR1 MNHNY and CDR2 SVGAGI (reference sequence). The CDR3 runs 16 residues. This CDR3 reads CASNPGQGTVNNEQFF. In DNA, the CDR3 is TGTGCCAGCAACCCCGGACAGGGGACGGTCAACAATGAGCAGTTCTTC.

The chain uses TRBV19 and TRBJ2-7; 7 nucleotides align to TRBD2. V lost 2 bases and J lost 4; bases outside the gene matches: 5. Looked up from germline, CDR1 is LNHDA and CDR2 is SQIVND (reference sequence). The CDR3 totals 14 residues. CDR3 in amino acids: CASSITGRKYEQYF. For the CDR3, the DNA is TGTGCCAGTAGTATAACCGGGAGGAAGTACGAGCAGTACTTC. The whole variable domain, filled in from reference TRBV19 and TRBJ2-7, reads DGGITQSPKYLFRKEGQNVTLSCEQNLNHDAMYWYRQDPGQGLRLIYYSQIVNDFQKGDIAEGYSVSREKKESFPLTVTSAQKNPTAFYLCASSITGRKYEQYFGPGTRLTVT.

V gene TRBV13 combines with J gene TRBJ2-4; 9 bases are shared with TRBD1. Trimming took 3 bases from V and 15 from J; bases not matched to a gene: 9. The CDR3 runs to 13 residues. In germline, CDR1 is PRHDT, CDR2 FYEKMQ (reference sequence). The CDR3 protein is CASSLSEGTGMYF. CDR3 sequence (DNA): TGTGCCAGCAGCTTGTCAGAAGGGACAGGGATGTACTTC.

CDR3 sequence: CASSPGALALGLNEQFF. Written as DNA, the CDR3 is TGCGCCAGCAGCCCGGGTGCCCTAGCATTGGGTTTGAATGAGCAGTTCTTC. V is TRBV5-1 and J is TRBJ2-1; weak D call: TRBD2 (5 bases). This CDR3 is 17 amino acids long. Trimming pared 4 bases from V and 7 bases from J, leaving 24 bases between. CDR1 and CDR2 from the germline V gene are SGHRS and YFSETQ.

This sequence joins TRBV7-2 and TRBJ2-3; 13 nucleotides agree with TRBD2. CDR3 length: 16 residues. CDR1 is SGHTA, CDR2 FQGNSA, per germline. With V trimmed by 5 bases and J by 3 bases, 5 bases remained unmatched. DNA for the CDR3: TGTGCCAGCAGCACCGGACTAGCGGGAGTAACAGATACGCAGTATTTT. This encodes CASSTGLAGVTDTQYF.

The chain employs TRBV19 and TRBJ2-7; a weak D match, TRBD2 (5 bases). Germline values: CDR1 LNHDA, CDR2 SQIVND (reference sequence). The CDR3 is 14 amino acids. V lost 4 bases and J lost 1, with 11 bases in between. CDR3 sequence: CASSTGSVSYEQYF. The CDR3, as DNA: TGTGCCAGTAGTACCGGTAGCGTGTCCTACGAGCAGTACTTC.

V gene TRBV5-1 combines with J gene TRBJ1-3; 8 bases line up with TRBD1. The V gene end was trimmed by 1 base and the J gene end by 8 bases; junction bases not matched to a gene: 5. Germline V gives CDR1 SGHRS, CDR2 YFSETQ. This CDR3 region has 14 residues. In nucleotides, the CDR3 is TGCGCCAGCAGCTTGTATGCAGGGGGCCACACCATATATTTT. Amino acids: CASSLYAGGHTIYF.

The chain combines TRBV18 with TRBJ2-5; 10 nucleotides agree with TRBD1. Germline V gene data show CDR1 as KGHSH and CDR2 as LQKENI. The length of the CDR3 is 16 residues. J lost 3 bases, V lost 3 bases, and 7 bases had no gene match. The CDR3 coding sequence is TGTGCCAGCTCACCGAACCACGGGACAGGGGAAGAGACCCAGTACTTC. This translates into CASSPNHGTGEETQYF.

The chain joins TRBV7-9 to TRBJ1-4; D is undetermined. This CDR3 contains 16 residues. Germline V gene lookup returns CDR1 SEHNR and CDR2 FQNEAQ (reference sequence). The V and J ends lost 5 bases and 8 bases respectively, with 21 bases between them. The CDR3 DNA reads TGTGCCAGCAGCCTCTTCTCCGGGAGGGTTGGCGAAAAACTGTTTTTT. Encoded protein: CASSLFSGRVGEKLFF.

J is TRBJ2-1 and V is TRBV3-1 (or the pseudogene TRBV3-2); 10 bases line up with TRBD2. Trimming took 4 bases from V and 0 from J; bases not matched to a gene: 3. Germline loops: CDR1 LGHDT, CDR2 YNNKEL (reference sequence). This CDR3 comprises 16 residues. CDR3: CASSRSGGSSYNEQFF. CDR3 DNA sequence: TGTGCCAGCAGCCGTAGCGGGGGGAGCTCCTACAATGAGCAGTTCTTC.

This clone was counted a few times. This chain links TRBV5-1 with TRBJ2-5; 7 nucleotides line up with TRBD1. The CDR3 is 14 residues long. Germline loops: CDR1 SGHRS, CDR2 YFSETQ. Trimming took 4 bases from V and 7 from J; bases not matched to a gene: 10. The CDR3 loop reads CASSEDREGRTQYF. CDR3 nucleotides: TGCGCCAGCAGCGAAGACAGGGAAGGGAGGACCCAGTACTTC.

The chain joins TRBV5-4 to TRBJ1-4, with D tentatively TRBD1 (5 bases). The CDR3 runs 14 residues. V lost 2 bases, J lost 4 bases, and 9 bases lay in between. Looked up from germline, CDR1 is SGHNT and CDR2 is YYREEE (reference sequence). In DNA, the CDR3 is TGTGCCAGCAGCTTTGGGGCTTATAATGAAAAACTGTTTTTT. Translated, it gives CASSFGAYNEKLFF.

This clone was seen a handful of times. The gene calls are TRBV2 and TRBJ2-4, with no clear D. Germline CDR1 reads SNHLY; CDR2 reads FYNNEI. The CDR3 spans 13 residues. V gave up 8 bases and J gave up 5 bases, with 13 bases separating them. This CDR3 is CASGGVFQNIQYF. As DNA, the CDR3 is TGTGCCAGCGGCGGCGTATTCCAAAACATTCAGTACTTC.

The J gene is TRBJ2-3, the V gene TRBV5-1; no clear D gene. V was pared by 3 bases and J by 0 bases, with 14 bases between. There are 16 residues in the CDR3. From germline, CDR1 is SGHRS and CDR2 YFSETQ. The CDR3 sequence: CASSSLGYSSTDTQYF. Written as DNA, the CDR3 is TGCGCCAGCAGCTCCCTAGGTTACTCTAGCACAGATACGCAGTATTTT.

This clone appeared a single time. The chain joins TRBV7-9 to TRBJ2-5; maybe TRBD2 (6 bases). The V gene's germline CDR1 is SEHNR and CDR2 FQNEAQ (reference sequence). The length of the CDR3 is 15 residues. Trimming left V 3 bases short and J 1 base short, with 12 bases between. DNA for the CDR3: TGTGCCAGCAGCTTCGGAGCGGGCCCCCAAGAGACCCAGTACTTC. This translates into CASSFGAGPQETQYF.

The chain has TRBV9 and TRBJ2-7, with D perhaps matching TRBD2 (5 bases). The CDR3 runs to 15 residues. The ends were cut back, 0 bases at V and 0 bases at J, with 10 bases in the middle. Germline values: CDR1 SGDLS, CDR2 YYNGEE. The CDR3 is CASSVGAGSSYEQYF. The CDR3 region has the DNA TGTGCCAGCAGCGTAGGTGCGGGTAGCTCCTACGAGCAGTACTTC.

The chain has TRBV15 and TRBJ1-2; 10 bases are a match to TRBD1. Germline loops: CDR1 LNHNV, CDR2 YYDKDF (reference sequence). V was pared by 1 base and J by 5 bases, with 4 bases of the junction left unmatched. The CDR3 consists of 15 residues. The CDR3: CATSRVSGQGYGYTF. The CDR3 DNA sequence: TGTGCCACCAGCAGAGTTTCGGGACAGGGGTATGGCTACACCTTC. Using reference TRBV15 and TRBJ1-2 for the parts outside the CDR3, the full variable domain is DAMVIQNPRYQVTQFGKPVTLSCSQTLNHNVMYWYQQKSSQAPKLLFHYYDKDFNNEADTPDNFQSRRPNTSFCFLDIRSPGLGDTAMYLCATSRVSGQGYGYTFGSGTRLTVV.

The rearrangement links TRBV9 to TRBJ1-2, with TRBD1 matching over 7 bases. J lost 5 bases, V lost 4 bases, and 17 bases had no gene match. The CDR3 has 17 amino acids. Germline V gene sequence: CDR1 SGDLS, CDR2 YYNGEE. The CDR3 DNA reads TGTGCCAGCAGCCCAATCAGGGGTGGGGACAGTTTGTATGGCTACACCTTC. Translation gives CASSPIRGGDSLYGYTF.